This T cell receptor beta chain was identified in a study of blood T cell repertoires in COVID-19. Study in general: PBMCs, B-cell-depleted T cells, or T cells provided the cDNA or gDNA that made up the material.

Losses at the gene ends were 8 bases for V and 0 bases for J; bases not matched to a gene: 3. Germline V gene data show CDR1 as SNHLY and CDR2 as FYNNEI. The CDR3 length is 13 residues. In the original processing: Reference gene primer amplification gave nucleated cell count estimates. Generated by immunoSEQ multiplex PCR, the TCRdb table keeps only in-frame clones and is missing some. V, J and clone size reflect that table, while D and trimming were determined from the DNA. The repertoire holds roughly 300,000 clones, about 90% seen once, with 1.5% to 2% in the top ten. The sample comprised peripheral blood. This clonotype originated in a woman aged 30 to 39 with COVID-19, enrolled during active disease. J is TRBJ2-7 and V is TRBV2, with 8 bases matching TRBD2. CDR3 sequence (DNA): TGTGCCAGCGGCGGGGGGCCCTCCTACGAGCAGTACTTC. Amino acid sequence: CASGGGPSYEQYF.